This TCR beta chain is drawn from a study of T cells after posttransplantation cyclophosphamide. The naive gate required viable CD3+CD4+ or CD3+CD8+ cells with CCR7+CD45RA+CD45RO-CD95-CD27+CD28+ phenotype. This table comes from immunoSEQ multiplex PCR, and its TCRdb copy is limited to in-frame clones, with some not included. The repertoire holds over 7,500 clones, 98% seen once, with 0.25% to 0.3% in the top ten. The CDR3 extends over 14 residues, inclusive of both ends. Germline loops: CDR1 MNHEY, CDR2 SMNVEV (reference sequence). On this clone: The limits of the CDR3 on the DNA are not certain, so only TCRdb's listed CDR3 is given.

This receptor was identified in a man aged 45-60 years in good health, CMV-negative, and a related stem cell transplant donor. Sequenced: naive CD8+ T cells sorted from PBMCs. This chain joins TRBV27 and TRBJ2-3; the table's D call TRBD2 went unverified against the DNA. The CDR3 protein is CASSFGAGGNTQYF.